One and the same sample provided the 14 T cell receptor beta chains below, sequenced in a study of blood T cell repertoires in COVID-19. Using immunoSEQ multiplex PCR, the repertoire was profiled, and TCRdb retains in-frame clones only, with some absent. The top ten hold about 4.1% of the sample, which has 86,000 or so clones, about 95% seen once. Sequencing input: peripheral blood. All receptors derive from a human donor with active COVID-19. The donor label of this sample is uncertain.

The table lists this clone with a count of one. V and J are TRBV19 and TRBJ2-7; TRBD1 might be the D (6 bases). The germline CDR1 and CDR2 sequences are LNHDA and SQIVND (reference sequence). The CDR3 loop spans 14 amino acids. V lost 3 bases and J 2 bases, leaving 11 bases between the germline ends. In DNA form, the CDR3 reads TGTGCCAGTAGTATCAGGGGCGCCACCTACGAGCAGTACTTC. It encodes CASSIRGATYEQYF. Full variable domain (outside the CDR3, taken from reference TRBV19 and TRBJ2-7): DGGITQSPKYLFRKEGQNVTLSCEQNLNHDAMYWYRQDPGQGLRLIYYSQIVNDFQKGDIAEGYSVSREKKESFPLTVTSAQKNPTAFYLCASSIRGATYEQYFGPGTRLTVT.

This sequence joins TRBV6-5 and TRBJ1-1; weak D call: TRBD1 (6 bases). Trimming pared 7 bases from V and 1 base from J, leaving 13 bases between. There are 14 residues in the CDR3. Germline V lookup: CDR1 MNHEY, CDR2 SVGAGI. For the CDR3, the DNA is TGTGCCAGCACCCTAAGGGGGGGGAACACTGAAGCTTTCTTT. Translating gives CASTLRGGNTEAFF.

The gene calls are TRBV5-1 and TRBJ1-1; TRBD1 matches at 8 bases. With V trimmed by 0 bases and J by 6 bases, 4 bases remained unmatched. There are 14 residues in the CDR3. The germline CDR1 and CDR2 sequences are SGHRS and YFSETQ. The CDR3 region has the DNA TGCGCCAGCAGCTTGGACGGACAGGGCCCTGAAGCTTTCTTT. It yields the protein CASSLDGQGPEAFF.

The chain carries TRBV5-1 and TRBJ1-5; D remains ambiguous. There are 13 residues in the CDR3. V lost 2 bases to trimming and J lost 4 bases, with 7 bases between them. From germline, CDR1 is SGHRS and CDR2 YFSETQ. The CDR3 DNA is TGCGCCAGCAGCTTAACGGGGAATCAGCCCCAGCATTTT. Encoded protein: CASSLTGNQPQHF.

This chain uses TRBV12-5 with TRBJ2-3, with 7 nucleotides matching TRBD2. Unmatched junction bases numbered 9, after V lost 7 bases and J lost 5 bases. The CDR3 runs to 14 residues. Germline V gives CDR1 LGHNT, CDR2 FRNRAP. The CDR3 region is CASALTSGGDTQYF. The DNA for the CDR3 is TGTGCTAGTGCCCTAACGTCGGGGGGAGATACGCAGTATTTT.

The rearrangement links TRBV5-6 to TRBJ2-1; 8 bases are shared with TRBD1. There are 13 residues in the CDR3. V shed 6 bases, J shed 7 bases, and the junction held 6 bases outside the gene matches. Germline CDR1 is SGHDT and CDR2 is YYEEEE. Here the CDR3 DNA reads TGTGCCAGCAACAACAGGGGGGTGAATGAGCAGTTCTTC. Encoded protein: CASNNRGVNEQFF.

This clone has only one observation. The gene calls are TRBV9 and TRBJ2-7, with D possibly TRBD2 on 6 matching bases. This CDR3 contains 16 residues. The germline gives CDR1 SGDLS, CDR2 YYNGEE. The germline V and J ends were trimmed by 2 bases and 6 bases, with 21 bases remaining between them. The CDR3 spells CASSVVSRPGEGEQYF. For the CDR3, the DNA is TGTGCCAGCAGCGTGGTCTCTCGTCCGGGAGAGGGCGAGCAGTACTTC.

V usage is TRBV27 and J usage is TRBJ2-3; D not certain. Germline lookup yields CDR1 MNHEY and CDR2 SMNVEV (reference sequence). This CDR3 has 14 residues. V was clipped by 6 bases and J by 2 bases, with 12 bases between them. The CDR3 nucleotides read TGTGCCAGCAGGTCCCTGGGCATCACAGATACGCAGTATTTT. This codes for CASRSLGITDTQYF.

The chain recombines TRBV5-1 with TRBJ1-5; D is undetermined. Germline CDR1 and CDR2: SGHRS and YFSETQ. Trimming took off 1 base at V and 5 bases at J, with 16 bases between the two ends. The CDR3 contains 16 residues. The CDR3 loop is CASSLTGMSYDQPQHF. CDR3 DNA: TGCGCCAGCAGCTTGACGGGTATGTCATACGATCAGCCCCAGCATTTT. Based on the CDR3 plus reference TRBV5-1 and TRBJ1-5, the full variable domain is KAGVTQTPRYLIKTRGQQVTLSCSPISGHRSVSWYQQTPGQGLQFLFEYFSETQRNKGNFPGRFSGRQFSNSRSEMNVSTLELGDSALYLCASSLTGMSYDQPQHFGDGTRLSIL.

DNA for the CDR3: TGTGCCATCAGCCAGCTACCGGAGGAGACCCAGTACTTC. Its translation: CAISQLPEETQYF. The chain employs TRBV10-3 and TRBJ2-5; D is uncertain. Looked up from germline, CDR1 is ENHRY and CDR2 is SYGVKD. V shed 6 bases and J shed 5 bases, with 13 bases lying between them. This CDR3 spans 13 amino acids.

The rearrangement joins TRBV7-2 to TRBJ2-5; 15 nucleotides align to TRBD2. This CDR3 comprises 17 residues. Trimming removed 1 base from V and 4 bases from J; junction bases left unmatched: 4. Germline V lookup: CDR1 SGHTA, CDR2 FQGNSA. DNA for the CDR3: TGTGCCAGCAGCTTAGTGGGACTAGCGGGAGGAGGAGAGACCCAGTACTTC. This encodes CASSLVGLAGGGETQYF.

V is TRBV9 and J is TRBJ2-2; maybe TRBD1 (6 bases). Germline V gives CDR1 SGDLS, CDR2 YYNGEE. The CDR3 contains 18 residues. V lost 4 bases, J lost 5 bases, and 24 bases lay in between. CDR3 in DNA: TGTGCCAGCAGCTCCCGTGGGGCAGGGGAATTTTTGACCGGGGAGCTGTTTTTT. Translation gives CASSSRGAGEFLTGELFF. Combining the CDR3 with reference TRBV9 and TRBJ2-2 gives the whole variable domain DSGVTQTPKHLITATGQRVTLRCSPRSGDLSVYWYQQSLDQGLQFLIQYYNGEERAKGNILERFSAQQFPDLHSELNLSSLELGDSALYFCASSSRGAGEFLTGELFFGEGSRLTVL.

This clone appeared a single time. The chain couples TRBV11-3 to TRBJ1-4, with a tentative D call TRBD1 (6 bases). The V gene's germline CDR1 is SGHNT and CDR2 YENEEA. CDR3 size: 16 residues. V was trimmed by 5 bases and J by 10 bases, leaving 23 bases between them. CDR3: CASSPSAKTGRGKLFF. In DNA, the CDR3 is TGTGCCAGCAGCCCCTCCGCAAAGACAGGAAGGGGAAAACTGTTTTTT.

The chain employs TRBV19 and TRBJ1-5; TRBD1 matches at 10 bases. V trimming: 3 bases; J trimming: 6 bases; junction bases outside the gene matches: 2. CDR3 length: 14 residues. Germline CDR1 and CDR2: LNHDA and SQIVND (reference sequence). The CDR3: CASSMTGGSQPQHF. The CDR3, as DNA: TGTGCCAGTAGTATGACAGGGGGCTCTCAGCCCCAGCATTTT.